This is a list of T cell receptor beta chains from one sample in a study of siplizumab effects on memory and regulatory T cells. Sequencing used immunoSEQ multiplex PCR; TCRdb keeps in-frame clones, though not all of them. The data hold 100,000 or so clones, with 91% observed a single time. The sequenced sample consisted of CD4+ T cells sorted from blood. These receptors were obtained from a human donor in good health. Some clones in this sample may be carry-over from other donors' samples. Both conserved end residues are part of each CDR3.

V gene | CDR3 length | CDR3 protein
TRBV6-5 | 16 | CASSYSSTGGLQTQYF
TRBV19 | 14 | CASSINRLGYGYTF
TRBV4-2 | 15 | CASSQDNPGTGELFF
TRBV30 | 15 | CAWSGSTGGEEKLFF
TRBV7-9 | 14 | CASSNPFSGNTIYF
TRBV19 | 14 | CASSMGQLQETQYF
TRBV6-6 | 15 | CASSYYRSSTDTQYF
TRBV6-5 | 13 | CASSYGGDWEQYF
TRBV11-2 | 11 | CASSLGDTQYF
TRBV11-1 | 13 | CASSPNLADEQFF
TRBV14 | 13 | CASSSFGSSPLHF
TRBV19 | 16 | CASSIVGQWVNNEQFF
TRBV5-6 | 16 | CASSLYRDYPSDTQYF
TRBV11-2 | 16 | CASRSPGTSGSGELFF
TRBV6-1 | 14 | CASSPSPSTDTQYF
TRBV11-2 | 18 | CASSLDGVLRGVRYEQYF
TRBV5-1 | 14 | CASSLPDPHNEQFF
TRBV20-1 | 11 | CSARVGDTQYF
TRBV6-5 | 14 | CASSYSTSSQPQHF
TRBV6-4 | 15 | CASSLGTSKYYEQFF
TRBV10-3 | 18 | CAIRTRALGQGGFIGYTF
TRBV19 | 14 | CASSRGLGLYEQYF
TRBV7-9 | 11 | CAAGRADTQYF
TRBV29-1 | 13 | CSVAGLRTDTQYF
TRBV10-1 | 14 | CASSESSGAGELFF
TRBV6-1 | 12 | CASSLSQETQYF
TRBV19 | 14 | CASSTDRTSYEQYF
TRBV13 | 14 | CASSLEGVGFGYTF